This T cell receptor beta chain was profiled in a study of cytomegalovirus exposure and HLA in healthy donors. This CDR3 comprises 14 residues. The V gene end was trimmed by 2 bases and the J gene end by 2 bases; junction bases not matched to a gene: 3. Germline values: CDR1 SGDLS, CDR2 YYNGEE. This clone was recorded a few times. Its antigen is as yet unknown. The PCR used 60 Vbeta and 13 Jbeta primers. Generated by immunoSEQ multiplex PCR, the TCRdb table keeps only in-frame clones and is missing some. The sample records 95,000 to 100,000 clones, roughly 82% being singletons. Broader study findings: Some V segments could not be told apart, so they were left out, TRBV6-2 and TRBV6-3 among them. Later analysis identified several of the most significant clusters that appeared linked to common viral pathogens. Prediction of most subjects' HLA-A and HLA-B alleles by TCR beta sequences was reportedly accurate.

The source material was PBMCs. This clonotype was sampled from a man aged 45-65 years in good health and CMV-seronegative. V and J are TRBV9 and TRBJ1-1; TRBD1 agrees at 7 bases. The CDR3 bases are TGTGCCAGCAGCGTGACAGGGACAAACACTGAAGCTTTCTTT. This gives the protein CASSVTGTNTEAFF.